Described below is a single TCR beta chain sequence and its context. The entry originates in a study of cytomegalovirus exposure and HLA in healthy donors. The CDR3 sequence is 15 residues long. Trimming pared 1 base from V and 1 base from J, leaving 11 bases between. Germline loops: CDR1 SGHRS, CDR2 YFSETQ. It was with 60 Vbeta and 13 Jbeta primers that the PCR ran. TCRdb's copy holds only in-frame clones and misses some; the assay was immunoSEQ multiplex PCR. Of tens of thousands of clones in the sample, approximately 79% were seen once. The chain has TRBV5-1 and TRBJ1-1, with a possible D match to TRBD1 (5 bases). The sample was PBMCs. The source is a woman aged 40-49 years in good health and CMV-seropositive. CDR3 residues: CASSLLGTGNTEAFF. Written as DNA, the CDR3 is TGCGCCAGCAGCTTGTTGGGCACAGGGAACACTGAAGCTTTCTTT.